Reported below is one T cell receptor (beta chain). This record belongs to a study of blood T cell repertoires in COVID-19. The overall study: COVID-19 samples collected from the United States, Italy and Spain covered acute and convalescent phases.

The CDR3 totals 10 residues. The V gene's germline CDR1 is DFQATT and CDR2 SNEGSKA (reference sequence). V dropped 7 bases and J dropped 6 bases, with 6 bases sitting between them. TCRdb's table, derived via immunoSEQ multiplex PCR, lists solely in-frame clones and lacks some. The sample has about 190,000 clones, roughly 80% seen once. The chain employs TRBV20-1 and TRBJ2-2; tentatively, D is TRBD1 (5 bases). The receptor was isolated from a man between 60 and 70 years old with active or convalescent COVID-19. The sample consisted of peripheral blood. CDR3 in amino acids: CSEGSGELFF. The CDR3, as DNA: TGCAGTGAGGGGTCCGGGGAGCTGTTTTTT.